These 27 T cell receptor beta chains came from one sample sequenced in a study of CD8+ T cells in alopecia areata. cDNA reverse transcribed from extracted RNA served as the sequencing template. Data came from immunoSEQ multiplex PCR; TCRdb stores just in-frame clones and leaves some out. The table includes some 150,000 clones, just over 65% detected once. This sample comprised CD8+ T cells sorted from blood, obtained at week 0. These receptor sequences come from a human donor with alopecia areata.

The rearrangement joins TRBV29-1 to TRBJ2-5; D ambiguous. The V gene's germline CDR1 is SQVTM and CDR2 ANQGSEA. V lost 4 bases to trimming and J lost 5 bases, with 5 bases between them. The CDR3 consists of 10 residues. The CDR3: CSVVAETQYF. As DNA, the CDR3 is TGCAGCGTTGTGGCGGAGACCCAGTACTTC.

The chain joins TRBV27 to TRBJ2-7; 9 bases agree with TRBD2. The germline gives CDR1 MNHEY, CDR2 SMNVEV (reference sequence). Losses at the gene ends were 4 bases for V and 2 bases for J; bases not matched to a gene: 18. The CDR3 is made up of 19 amino acids. This chain's CDR3 is CASSSAVRRAGGSPYEQYF. The CDR3 DNA reads as TGTGCCAGCAGTTCCGCCGTCAGGAGAGCGGGGGGTTCCCCCTACGAGCAGTACTTC.

This clone was counted a single time. The chain uses TRBV13 and TRBJ2-1; 7 positions agree with TRBD2. V trimming: 0 bases; J trimming: 15 bases; junction bases outside the gene matches: 5. Per germline, CDR1 PRHDT and CDR2 FYEKMQ (reference sequence). CDR3 length: 12 residues. Here the CDR3 reads CASSLGRGNLFF. In DNA, the CDR3 is TGTGCCAGCAGCTTAGGGCGGGGGAACCTGTTCTTC.

The rearrangement links TRBV19 to TRBJ1-5; the match to TRBD1 covers 7 bases. Germline CDR1 reads LNHDA; CDR2 reads SQIVND (reference sequence). V gave up 3 bases and J gave up 6 bases; unmatched junction bases: 5. The CDR3 runs to 14 residues. Here the CDR3 reads CASSIKRTGQPQHF. CDR3 nucleotides: TGTGCCAGTAGTATCAAGCGGACAGGTCAGCCCCAGCATTTT.

Here the CDR3 DNA reads TGTGCCAGCAGTTTCTGGGACTCGGAGTATTTT. Translated: CASSFWDSEYF. The chain joins TRBV2 to TRBJ2-3; maybe TRBD2 (6 bases). Trimming pared 5 bases from V and 13 bases from J, leaving 13 bases between. The CDR3 is made up of 11 amino acids. The V gene's germline CDR1 is SNHLY and CDR2 FYNNEI.

This chain uses TRBV29-1 with TRBJ2-3; D is unresolved. CDR1 and CDR2 from the germline V gene are SQVTM and ANQGSEA. CDR3 length: 16 residues. Trimming removed 1 base at V and 2 bases at J, with 16 bases between. In DNA form, the CDR3 reads TGCAGCGTTGAAGTTTATGGTCTGTCCCCCACAGATACGCAGTATTTT. This codes for CSVEVYGLSPTDTQYF.

The chain couples TRBV13 to TRBJ2-1, with D tentatively TRBD2 (5 bases). V dropped 5 bases and J dropped 7 bases, with 15 bases sitting between them. CDR3 size: 14 residues. The germline V gene has CDR1 PRHDT and CDR2 FYEKMQ (reference sequence). In DNA form, the CDR3 reads TGTGCCAGCAGCAGGAGCGGCCCGGGGAATGAGCAGTTCTTC. Translated, it gives CASSRSGPGNEQFF.

The gene calls are TRBV25-1 and TRBJ1-2, with 9 bases matching TRBD1. Germline CDR1 and CDR2: MGHDK and SYGVNS. This CDR3 spans 13 amino acids. V shed 5 bases, J shed 5 bases, and the junction held 3 bases outside the gene matches. The CDR3 protein is CASSPGTGYGYTF. The CDR3 coding sequence is TGTGCCAGCAGTCCCGGGACAGGGTATGGCTACACCTTC.

This clone has just one count. The V gene is TRBV13, the J gene TRBJ2-1, with D possibly being TRBD1 (6 bases). CDR1 is PRHDT, CDR2 FYEKMQ, per germline (reference sequence). V was pared by 4 bases and J by 9 bases, with 19 bases between. The CDR3 covers 15 residues. The CDR3 DNA reads as TGTGCCAGCAGCTCTGGCAGGATGGGACAAAGTGAGCAGTTCTTC. Translation gives CASSSGRMGQSEQFF.

The chain carries TRBV7-8 and TRBJ2-3; D remains ambiguous. Trimming stripped 5 bases from V and 3 bases from J, with 9 bases between. The CDR3 is 13 amino acids. Germline loops: CDR1 SGHVS, CDR2 FQNEAQ. The CDR3 region has the DNA TGTGCCAGCAGCGTTATAATAACAGATACGCAGTATTTT. This gives the protein CASSVIITDTQYF.

This clone was seen a handful of times. The V call is TRBV19, the J call TRBJ2-2; D may be TRBD2 (7 bases). Looked up from germline, CDR1 is LNHDA and CDR2 is SQIVND (reference sequence). The CDR3 is made up of 17 amino acids. V was pared by 3 bases and J by 6 bases, with 20 bases between. Written as DNA, the CDR3 is TGTGCCAGTAGTATTAGGGGGGGAAAGGCGTACGCCGGGGAGCTGTTTTTT. The encoded protein is CASSIRGGKAYAGELFF.

This rearrangement joins TRBV5-6 to TRBJ1-3; D is undetermined. V shed 2 bases and J shed 0 bases, with 9 bases lying between them. CDR1 and CDR2 from the germline V gene are SGHDT and YYEEEE. This CDR3 has 15 residues. The CDR3 DNA follows: TGTGCCAGCAGCTTACGAGGGAACTCTGGAAACACCATATATTTT. Translated: CASSLRGNSGNTIYF.

The DNA of the CDR3 is TGTGCCAGCACCGCGACAGGCCCCCTTTCTGAGCAGTACTTC. Residues: CASTATGPLSEQYF. The chain recombines TRBV6-1 with TRBJ2-7, with D possibly being TRBD1 (6 bases). V was shortened by 7 bases and J by 7 bases, with 20 bases between the two germline ends. The length of the CDR3 is 14 residues. Germline CDR1 and CDR2: MNHNS and SASEGT.

The V call is TRBV4-1, the J call TRBJ1-1; 7 bases are shared with TRBD1. Germline-derived CDR1 and CDR2 are MGHRA and YSYEKL. CDR3 length equals 13 residues. V was clipped by 4 bases and J by 6 bases; unmatched bases: 5. In nucleotides, the CDR3 is TGCGCCAGCAGCCCGACAGGGTCGGCTGAAGCTTTCTTT. Amino acid sequence: CASSPTGSAEAFF.

The J gene is TRBJ2-1, the V gene TRBV7-2, with TRBD2 matching over 9 bases. Germline CDR1 and CDR2: SGHTA and FQGNSA. Trimming cost V 2 bases and J 7 bases; bases outside gene matches: 6. This CDR3 has 15 amino acids. CDR3 DNA sequence: TGTGCCAGCAGCTTAATGGCGGGGGGGCGGAATGAGCAGTTCTTC. Protein: CASSLMAGGRNEQFF.

The genes are TRBV29-1 and TRBJ1-1; D remains ambiguous. Trimming removed 6 bases at V and 6 bases at J, with 17 bases between. The length of the CDR3 is 13 residues. Germline values: CDR1 SQVTM, CDR2 ANQGSEA. The CDR3 DNA reads TGCAGCGTCGCAACCCGGATGGGCGCTGAAGCTTTCTTT. Translated, it gives CSVATRMGAEAFF.

This clone was seen a few times. The chain is built from TRBV21-1 and TRBJ1-2. TRBV21-1 represents a pseudogene. The CDR3 contains 15 residues. The CDR3 reads CASSVLGGSNYGYTF. The DNA of the CDR3 is TGTGCCAGCAGCGTTCTCGGGGGGTCTAACTATGGCTACACCTTC.

The chain uses TRBV5-6 and TRBJ1-1, with 8 nucleotides matching TRBD1. The CDR3 spans 12 residues. Germline trimming cut 0 bases from V and 10 bases from J; bases unmatched to any gene: 2. Germline CDR1 and CDR2: SGHDT and YYEEEE. The chain's CDR3 is CASSLGTGRAFF. The DNA of the CDR3 is TGTGCCAGCAGCTTGGGGACAGGGAGAGCTTTCTTT.

Concerning this clone itself: The junction departs from the called germline gene at one end, perhaps through a read error. This chain joins TRBV10-3 and TRBJ2-7, with TRBD1 identical over 10 bases. The CDR3 has 13 residues. Per germline, CDR1 ENHRY and CDR2 SYGVKD. This chain's CDR3 is CAISPGQGSSSSF. In DNA form, the CDR3 reads TGTGCCATCAGTCCGGGACAGGGGTCCAGTTCAAGCTTC.

J is TRBJ1-2 and V is TRBV29-1; 10 bases map to TRBD1. V was pared by 3 bases and J by 0 bases, with 1 base of the junction left unmatched. Germline lookup yields CDR1 SQVTM and CDR2 ANQGSEA. This CDR3 is 14 amino acids long. The chain's CDR3 is CSVDGTGANYGYTF. CDR3 bases: TGCAGCGTTGATGGGACAGGGGCTAACTATGGCTACACCTTC.

This clone turned up a few times. The rearrangement links TRBV12-5 to TRBJ1-1; 7 bases agree with TRBD1. V was clipped by 8 bases and J by 6 bases; unmatched bases: 21. The length of the CDR3 is 17 residues. Germline CDR1 reads LGHNT; CDR2 reads FRNRAP. The CDR3 region is CASWSEQFDRAGAEAFF. The DNA for the CDR3 is TGTGCTAGTTGGTCCGAGCAGTTTGACAGGGCGGGCGCTGAAGCTTTCTTT.

This chain links TRBV11-2 with TRBJ2-4, with 7 bases that match TRBD2. Germline V gene lookup returns CDR1 SGHAT and CDR2 FQNNGV. This CDR3 contains 14 residues. With V trimmed by 10 bases and J by 3 bases, 9 bases remained unmatched. The CDR3 DNA is TGTGCCAAAATAGCAGGGAGGGACAAAAACATTCAGTACTTC. Amino acid sequence: CAKIAGRDKNIQYF.

This clone was found once. The chain has TRBV18 and TRBJ2-1, with D perhaps being TRBD1 or TRBD2 (5 bases each). From germline, CDR1 is KGHSH and CDR2 LQKENI. CDR3 length: 14 residues. Trimming took 6 bases from V and 9 from J, leaving 18 bases between them. The CDR3 here is CASSPRDPQVEQFF. CDR3 DNA: TGTGCCAGCTCGCCCCGGGACCCTCAGGTTGAGCAGTTCTTC.

This sequence joins TRBV4-1 and TRBJ1-1; TRBD1 aligns across 7 bases. Germline V gene lookup returns CDR1 MGHRA and CDR2 YSYEKL. The CDR3 covers 13 residues. The V gene end was trimmed by 3 bases and the J gene end by 5 bases; junction bases not matched to a gene: 3. The CDR3 is CASSQPGGTEAFF. CDR3 coding DNA: TGCGCCAGCAGCCAGCCAGGGGGGACTGAAGCTTTCTTT.

This chain uses TRBV5-6 with TRBJ1-6; D remains ambiguous. Germline CDR1 is SGHDT and CDR2 is YYEEEE. The CDR3 covers 12 residues. Trimming stripped 0 bases from V and 7 bases from J, with 2 bases between. This chain's CDR3 is CASSLGNSPLHF. The CDR3 region has the DNA TGTGCCAGCAGCTTGGGGAATTCACCCCTCCACTTT. Full variable domain (missing parts from reference TRBV5-6 and TRBJ1-6): DAGVTQSPTHLIKTRGQQVTLRCSPKSGHDTVSWYQQALGQGPQFIFQYYEEEERQRGNFPDRFSGHQFPNYSSELNVNALLLGDSALYLCASSLGNSPLHFGNGTRLTVT.

The CDR3 sequence is CASSYSQTYGYTF. CDR3 bases: TGTGCCAGCAGTTACAGTCAGACGTATGGCTACACCTTC. V and J are TRBV6-5 and TRBJ1-2; no firm D call. V gave up 2 bases and J gave up 5 bases, with 9 bases separating them. The germline CDR1 and CDR2 sequences are MNHEY and SVGAGI. The CDR3 length is 13 residues.

CDR3 sequence: CASIDPTGEQYF. CDR3 bases: TGTGCCAGTATCGATCCAACTGGGGAGCAGTACTTC. The rearrangement joins TRBV19 to TRBJ2-7; D uncertain. V was shortened by 7 bases and J by 7 bases, with 14 bases between the two germline ends. The length of the CDR3 is 12 residues. Germline V gene data show CDR1 as LNHDA and CDR2 as SQIVND (reference sequence).